The subject of this entry is one T cell receptor (beta chain). The antigen is unknown. This entry belongs to a study of early T cells in non-severe SARS-CoV-2 infection. As for the study in general: Bulk RNA taken from unsorted whole blood was sequenced, leaving chains unpaired.

Researchers attached unique molecular identifiers to individual cDNA molecules. TCRdb reanalysed the 5' RACE reads using MiXCR and keeps one entry per CDR3 protein. The table records some 77,000 distinct CDR3 sequences, 4.5% to 6% of them present only once. Study-wide results and limits: Database matching using VDJdb favored anti-spike CD8 responses, with private and CD4 specificities left missing.

The source material was whole blood, sampled at baseline. This clonotype originated in an adult who was a healthcare worker with PCR-confirmed SARS-CoV-2 infection or an uninfected control (not recorded which).

The CDR3: CASSQRGLYTDTQYF. CDR3 in DNA: TGTGCCAGCAGCCAGAGGGGATTATACACAGATACGCAGTATTTT. This chain connects TRBV3-1 to TRBJ2-3, with D possibly called TRBD1 or TRBD2 (5 bases each). Trimming stripped 3 bases from V and 2 bases from J, with 12 bases between. In germline, CDR1 is LGHDT, CDR2 YNNKEL (reference sequence). This CDR3 comprises 15 residues.